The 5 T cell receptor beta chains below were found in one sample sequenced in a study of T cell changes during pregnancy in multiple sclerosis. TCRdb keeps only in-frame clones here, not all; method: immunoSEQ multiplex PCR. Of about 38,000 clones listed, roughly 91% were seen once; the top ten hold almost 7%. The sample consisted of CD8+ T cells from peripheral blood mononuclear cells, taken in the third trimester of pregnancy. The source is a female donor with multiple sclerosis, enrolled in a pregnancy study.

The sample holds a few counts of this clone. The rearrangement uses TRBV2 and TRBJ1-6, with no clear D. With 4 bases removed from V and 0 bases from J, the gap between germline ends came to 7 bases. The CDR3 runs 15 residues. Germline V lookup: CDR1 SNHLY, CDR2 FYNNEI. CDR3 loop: CASSVRSSYNSPLHF. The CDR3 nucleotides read TGTGCCAGCAGTGTACGGAGCTCCTATAATTCACCCCTCCACTTT.

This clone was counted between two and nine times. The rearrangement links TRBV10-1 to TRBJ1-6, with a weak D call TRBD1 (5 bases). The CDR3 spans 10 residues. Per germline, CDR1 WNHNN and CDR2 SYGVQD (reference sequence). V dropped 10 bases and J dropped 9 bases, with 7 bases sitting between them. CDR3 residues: CAIRGSPLHF. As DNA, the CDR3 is TGCGCCATAAGGGGTTCACCCCTCCACTTT.

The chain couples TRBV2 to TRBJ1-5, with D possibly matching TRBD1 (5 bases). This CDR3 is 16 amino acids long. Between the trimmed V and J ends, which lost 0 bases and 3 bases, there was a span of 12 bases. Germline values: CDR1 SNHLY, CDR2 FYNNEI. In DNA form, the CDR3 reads TGTGCCAGCAGTGAAGCGCTTGACAGCCCCAATCAGCCCCAGCATTTT. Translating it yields CASSEALDSPNQPQHF.

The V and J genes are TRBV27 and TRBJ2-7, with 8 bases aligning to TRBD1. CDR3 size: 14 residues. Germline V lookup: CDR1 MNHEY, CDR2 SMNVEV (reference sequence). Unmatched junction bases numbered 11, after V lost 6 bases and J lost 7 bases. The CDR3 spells CASSPTGVWQEQYF. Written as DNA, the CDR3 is TGTGCCAGCAGCCCGACAGGGGTATGGCAGGAGCAGTACTTC.

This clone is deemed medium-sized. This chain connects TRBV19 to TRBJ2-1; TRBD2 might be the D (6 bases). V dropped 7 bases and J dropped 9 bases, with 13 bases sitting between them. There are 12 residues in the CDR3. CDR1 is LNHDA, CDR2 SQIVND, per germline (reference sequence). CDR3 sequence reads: CASTAEGGEQFF. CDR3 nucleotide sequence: TGTGCCAGTACCGCCGAGGGAGGTGAGCAGTTCTTC. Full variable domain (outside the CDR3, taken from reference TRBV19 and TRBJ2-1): DGGITQSPKYLFRKEGQNVTLSCEQNLNHDAMYWYRQDPGQGLRLIYYSQIVNDFQKGDIAEGYSVSREKKESFPLTVTSAQKNPTAFYLCASTAEGGEQFFGPGTRLTVL.